The present entry profiles one T cell receptor beta chain with its context. Its antigen is as yet unknown. This sample includes further DNA sequences coding for the same CDR3. This record comes from a study of shared clonotypes between healthy human individuals. Study at large: Donor composition was a couple of women and a few men, aged 18 to 49.

Findings of the study overall: Only blood was sampled, and tissue TCR repertoires likely differ from blood ones. Clonotype sharing among the donors was expected to vary with sequencing depth.

The investigators split CD4+ cells into a CD45RA+ naive subset and a CD45RA-negative memory subset. Assay used: immunoSEQ multiplex PCR; TCRdb lists only in-frame clones, some missing. The data show fewer than 400,000 clones, less than 85% seen once. Per germline, CDR1 MNHEY and CDR2 SMNVEV (reference sequence). This CDR3 contains 13 residues. The germline V and J ends were trimmed by 3 bases and 6 bases, with 10 bases remaining between them. Specimen: memory CD4+ T cells sorted from blood. Subset reported: CD45RA-negative fraction. The TCR sequence derives from a man younger than 45 in good health. This chain uses TRBV27 with TRBJ2-3; D uncertain. CDR3 sequence reads: CASSFPWADTQYF. The CDR3 DNA reads as TGTGCCAGCAGTTTCCCCTGGGCGGATACGCAGTATTTT.